This T cell receptor (beta chain) was captured in a study of T cells in localized non-small cell lung cancer. Study-wide results and limits: A median of roughly 52 of the top 100 tumor clones appeared in adjacent lung, which was paired and uninvolved. Uninvolved adjacent lung, not tumor, had the highest T cell clonality.

As concerns this clone: The antigen remains undetermined.

This CDR3 has 15 residues. V gave up 5 bases and J gave up 7 bases; unmatched junction bases: 10. CDR1 is SGHNT, CDR2 YENEEA, per germline. Measured with immunoSEQ multiplex PCR; TCRdb has only the in-frame clones, and not every one. The sample has approximately 67,000 clones, just under 85% seen once. This specimen was peripheral blood, taken before any cancer treatment. This clonotype originated in a female donor of 60 years or more with stage I lung adenocarcinoma. This chain connects TRBV11-3 to TRBJ2-1; 8 bases are shared with TRBD2. CDR3 protein: CASSRGGGMMNEQFF. The CDR3 nucleotides are TGTGCCAGCAGCCGGGGGGGCGGGATGATGAATGAGCAGTTCTTC.